One sample yielded the 17 T cell receptor beta chains listed below, sequenced in a study of blood T cell repertoires in COVID-19. Only in-frame clones appear in the TCRdb table, and some are missing; sequencing was by immunoSEQ multiplex PCR. The profile shows about 270,000 clones, approximately 87% of them singletons. The specimen sequenced was peripheral blood. The receptors originated from a woman in her thirties with COVID-19, enrolled during active disease.

The chain recombines TRBV27 with TRBJ2-7; D not resolved. Per the germline V gene, CDR1 is MNHEY and CDR2 is SMNVEV (reference sequence). This CDR3 has 13 residues. Trimming pared 0 bases from V and 4 bases from J, leaving 7 bases between. The CDR3: CASSLSIEYEQYF. CDR3 sequence (DNA): TGTGCCAGCAGTTTATCAATAGAATACGAGCAGTACTTC.

The chain recombines TRBV2 with TRBJ1-2, with D possibly TRBD1 on 5 matching bases. Germline V CDR1 and CDR2: SNHLY, FYNNEI. This CDR3 is 12 amino acids long. V dropped 7 bases and J dropped 4 bases, with 10 bases sitting between them. The CDR3 DNA is TGTGCCAGCACCCAAAGGGGCTATGGCTACACCTTC. This translates into CASTQRGYGYTF.

This clone was seen once. The chain employs TRBV11-2 and TRBJ2-3; TRBD2 aligns across 9 bases. The CDR3 extends over 16 amino acids. V shed 5 bases, J shed 10 bases, and the junction held 16 bases outside the gene matches. Germline loops: CDR1 SGHAT, CDR2 FQNNGV. The chain's CDR3 is CASSHLWRGGLPAQYF. The DNA of the CDR3 is TGTGCCAGCAGCCACCTGTGGCGGGGGGGCCTCCCAGCGCAGTATTTT.

The chain employs TRBV19 and TRBJ2-1; 15 nucleotides match TRBD2. This CDR3 is 16 amino acids long. Germline trimming cut 5 bases from V and 4 bases from J; bases unmatched to any gene: 3. The germline gives CDR1 LNHDA, CDR2 SQIVND (reference sequence). The CDR3 here is CASSGLAGGDYNEQFF. Written as DNA, the CDR3 is TGTGCCAGTAGTGGACTAGCGGGGGGGGATTACAATGAGCAGTTCTTC.

The chain uses TRBV7-9 and TRBJ2-7, with TRBD2 as a possible D gene (5 bases). Trimming left V 0 bases short and J 5 bases short, with 11 bases between. Germline V gene sequence: CDR1 SEHNR, CDR2 FQNEAQ (reference sequence). The CDR3 totals 14 residues. CDR3 loop: CASSLADSTDEQYF. In nucleotides, the CDR3 is TGTGCCAGCAGCTTAGCGGACTCGACGGACGAGCAGTACTTC.

V and J are TRBV3-1 (or the pseudogene TRBV3-2) and TRBJ2-6, with 9 bases lining up with TRBD1. Per the germline V gene, CDR1 is LGHDT and CDR2 is YNNKEL (reference sequence). Germline trimming cut 1 base from V and 2 bases from J; bases unmatched to any gene: 6. This CDR3 has 18 residues. The CDR3 sequence is CASSQGWTGVPGANVLTF. The CDR3 bases are TGTGCCAGCAGCCAAGGGTGGACAGGGGTCCCTGGGGCCAACGTCCTGACTTTC.

J is TRBJ1-2 and V is TRBV28; D not resolved. The germline V gene has CDR1 MDHEN and CDR2 SYDVKM. V lost 3 bases to trimming and J lost 5 bases, with 13 bases between them. CDR3 length: 14 residues. The CDR3 region is CASSFPLAGYGYTF. CDR3 sequence (DNA): TGTGCCAGCAGTTTCCCTCTCGCAGGATATGGCTACACCTTC.

The chain joins TRBV7-9 to TRBJ2-5; TRBD1 is a possible D gene (5 bases). The V end lost 5 bases, the J end lost 6 bases, and 19 bases lay between the germline ends. Germline CDR1 is SEHNR and CDR2 is FQNEAQ (reference sequence). The CDR3 contains 15 residues. The CDR3 is CASSRLRGPQKTQYF. The CDR3 DNA reads as TGTGCCAGCAGCCGACTTAGGGGTCCTCAGAAGACCCAGTACTTC.

This clone was seen a single time. This sequence joins TRBV4-1 and TRBJ2-3; D is ambiguous. Germline assignment: CDR1 MGHRA and CDR2 YSYEKL. The CDR3 totals 14 residues. V was pared by 1 base and J by 6 bases, with 11 bases between. Here the CDR3 reads CASSQADLADTQYF. DNA for the CDR3: TGCGCCAGCAGCCAAGCAGATCTTGCCGATACGCAGTATTTT.

V gene TRBV23-1 combines with J gene TRBJ1-1; D might be TRBD1 (5 bases). TRBV23-1 carries the ORF label, with uncertain function. V was clipped by 4 bases and J by 7 bases, with 16 bases between them. This CDR3 is built from 14 residues. The CDR3 is CASSRSRTRVEAFF. In nucleotides, the CDR3 is TGCGCCAGCAGTCGATCGAGGACCAGGGTTGAAGCTTTCTTT.

There are a few counts of this clone. The chain uses TRBV6-6 and TRBJ2-2; D is perhaps TRBD2 (6 bases). The germline V and J ends were trimmed by 2 bases and 7 bases, with 14 bases remaining between them. Germline CDR1 and CDR2: MNHNY and SVGAGI (reference sequence). The CDR3 contains 15 residues. CDR3 sequence reads: CASSYGGGLDGELFF. CDR3 coding DNA: TGTGCCAGCAGTTACGGTGGGGGGTTGGACGGGGAGCTGTTTTTT.

This rearrangement joins TRBV10-3 to TRBJ2-1; 8 nucleotides match TRBD2. Germline V CDR1 and CDR2: ENHRY, SYGVKD. The trim removed 2 bases at V and 4 bases at J, leaving 1 base unmatched. The CDR3 is 14 amino acids. The CDR3 loop is CAISEGLAYNEQFF. Here the CDR3 DNA reads TGTGCCATCAGTGAGGGACTAGCATACAATGAGCAGTTCTTC.

This sequence joins TRBV11-3 and TRBJ2-1; 7 bases line up with TRBD2. CDR3 length: 12 amino acids. With V trimmed by 0 bases and J by 10 bases, 0 bases remained unmatched. Germline CDR1 reads SGHNT; CDR2 reads YENEEA. This chain's CDR3 is CASSLERGEQFF. The CDR3 region has the DNA TGTGCCAGCAGCTTAGAGCGGGGGGAGCAGTTCTTC.

The chain links TRBV30 to TRBJ2-5; the D gene is possibly TRBD2 (6 bases). The V gene's germline CDR1 is GTSNPN and CDR2 SVGIG (reference sequence). Deletions cut 4 bases from V and 4 bases from J, with 16 bases between. This CDR3 has 14 residues. The CDR3 region has the DNA TGTGCCTGGACTTCCGGGACTTTATTAGAGACCCAGTACTTC. Its translation: CAWTSGTLLETQYF.

This chain joins TRBV6-2 or TRBV6-3 and TRBJ2-5; 8 bases match TRBD2. Germline CDR1 MNHEY, CDR2 SVGEGT. The CDR3 is made up of 16 amino acids. Trimming removed 2 bases from V and 5 bases from J; junction bases left unmatched: 10. In DNA, the CDR3 is TGTGCCAGCAGTTACGAGGGACTAGTAGGCGGGGAGACCCAGTACTTC. Translation gives CASSYEGLVGGETQYF.

The CDR3 is CASSGRPGEKLFF. DNA of the CDR3: TGTGCCAGCAGTGGTAGACCAGGTGAAAAACTGTTTTTT. The genes are TRBV13 and TRBJ1-4; unclear D gene. This CDR3 region has 13 residues. Germline V lookup: CDR1 PRHDT, CDR2 FYEKMQ (reference sequence). The germline V and J ends were trimmed by 6 bases and 7 bases, with 12 bases remaining between them.

The rearrangement joins TRBV28 to TRBJ1-5; 8 bases match TRBD1. J lost 7 bases, V lost 3 bases, and 5 bases had no gene match. From germline, CDR1 is MDHEN and CDR2 SYDVKM. The CDR3 loop spans 14 amino acids. In DNA, the CDR3 is TGTGCCAGCAGTTTCAGACAGGGGAGCCAGCCCCAGCATTTT. It encodes CASSFRQGSQPQHF.